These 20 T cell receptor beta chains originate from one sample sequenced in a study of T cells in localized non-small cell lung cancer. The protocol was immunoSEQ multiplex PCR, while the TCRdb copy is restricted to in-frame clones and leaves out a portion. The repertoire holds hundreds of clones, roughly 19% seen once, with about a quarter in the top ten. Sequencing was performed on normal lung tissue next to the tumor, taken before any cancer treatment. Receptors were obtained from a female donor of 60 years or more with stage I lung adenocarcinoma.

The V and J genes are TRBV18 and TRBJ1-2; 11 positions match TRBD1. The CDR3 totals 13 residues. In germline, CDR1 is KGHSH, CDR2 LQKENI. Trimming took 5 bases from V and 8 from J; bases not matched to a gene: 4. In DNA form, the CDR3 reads TGTGCCAGCTCAGCCGGGACAGGGGGAGGCTACACCTTC. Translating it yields CASSAGTGGGYTF.

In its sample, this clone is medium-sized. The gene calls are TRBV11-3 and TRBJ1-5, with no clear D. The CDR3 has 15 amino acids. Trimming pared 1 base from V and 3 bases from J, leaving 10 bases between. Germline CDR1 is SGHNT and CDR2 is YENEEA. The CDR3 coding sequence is TGTGCCAGCAGCTTAGTGAACACGCCCAATCAGCCCCAGCATTTT. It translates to CASSLVNTPNQPQHF.

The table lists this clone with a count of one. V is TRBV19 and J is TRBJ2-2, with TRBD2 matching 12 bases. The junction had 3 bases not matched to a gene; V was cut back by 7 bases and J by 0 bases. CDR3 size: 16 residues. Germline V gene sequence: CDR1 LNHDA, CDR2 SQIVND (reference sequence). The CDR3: CASKLAGGANTGELFF. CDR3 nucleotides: TGTGCCAGTAAACTAGCGGGAGGCGCGAACACCGGGGAGCTGTTTTTT. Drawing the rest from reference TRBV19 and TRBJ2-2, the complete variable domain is DGGITQSPKYLFRKEGQNVTLSCEQNLNHDAMYWYRQDPGQGLRLIYYSQIVNDFQKGDIAEGYSVSREKKESFPLTVTSAQKNPTAFYLCASKLAGGANTGELFFGEGSRLTVL.

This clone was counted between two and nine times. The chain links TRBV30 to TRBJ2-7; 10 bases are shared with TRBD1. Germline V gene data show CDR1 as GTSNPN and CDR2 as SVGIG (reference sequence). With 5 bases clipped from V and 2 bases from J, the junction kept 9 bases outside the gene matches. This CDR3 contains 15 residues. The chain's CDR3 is CAWEPGQGSPYEQYF. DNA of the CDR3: TGTGCCTGGGAACCGGGACAGGGGAGCCCCTACGAGCAGTACTTC.

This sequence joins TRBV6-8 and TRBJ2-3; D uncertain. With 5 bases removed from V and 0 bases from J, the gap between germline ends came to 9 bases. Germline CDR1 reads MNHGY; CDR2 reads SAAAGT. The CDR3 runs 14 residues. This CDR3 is CASSVLGSTDTQYF. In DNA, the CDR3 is TGTGCCAGCAGTGTACTCGGGAGCACAGATACGCAGTATTTT.

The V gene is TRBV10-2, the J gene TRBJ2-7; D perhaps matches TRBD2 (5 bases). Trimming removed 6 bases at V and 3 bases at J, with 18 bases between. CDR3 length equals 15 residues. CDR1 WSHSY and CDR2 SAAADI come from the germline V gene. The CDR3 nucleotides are TGCGCCAGCAGCGACGACCCGGGGTTCTACTACGAGCAGTACTTC. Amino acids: CASSDDPGFYYEQYF.

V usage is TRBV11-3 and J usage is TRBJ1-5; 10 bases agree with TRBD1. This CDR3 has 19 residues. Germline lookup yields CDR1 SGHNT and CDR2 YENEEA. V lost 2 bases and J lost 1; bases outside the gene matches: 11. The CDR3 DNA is TGTGCCAGCAGCTTAAGACCCTGGACAGGGGGAAAAAGCAATCAGCCCCAGCATTTT. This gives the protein CASSLRPWTGGKSNQPQHF. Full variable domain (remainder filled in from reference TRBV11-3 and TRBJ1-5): EAGVVQSPRYKIIEKKQPVAFWCNPISGHNTLYWYLQNLGQGPELLIRYENEEAVDDSQLPKDRFSAERLKGVDSTLKIQPAELGDSAVYLCASSLRPWTGGKSNQPQHFGDGTRLSIL.

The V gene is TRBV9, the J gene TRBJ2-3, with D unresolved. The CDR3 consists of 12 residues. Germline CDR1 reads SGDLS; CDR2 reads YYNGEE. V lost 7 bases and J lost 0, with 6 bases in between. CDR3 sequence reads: CASPGSTDTQYF. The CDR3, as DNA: TGTGCCAGCCCTGGGAGCACAGATACGCAGTATTTT.

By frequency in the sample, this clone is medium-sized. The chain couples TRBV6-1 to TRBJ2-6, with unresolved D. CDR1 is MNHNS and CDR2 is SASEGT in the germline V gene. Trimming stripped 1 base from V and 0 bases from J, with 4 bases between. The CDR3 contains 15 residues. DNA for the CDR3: TGTGCCAGCAGTGAAGGCAACTCTGGGGCCAACGTCCTGACTTTC. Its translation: CASSEGNSGANVLTF.

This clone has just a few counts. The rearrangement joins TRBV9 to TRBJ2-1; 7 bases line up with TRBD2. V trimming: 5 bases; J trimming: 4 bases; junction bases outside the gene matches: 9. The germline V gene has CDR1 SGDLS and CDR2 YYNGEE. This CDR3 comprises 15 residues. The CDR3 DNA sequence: TGTGCCAGCAGTGATAGTAGGGGAGGGTACAATGAGCAGTTCTTC. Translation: CASSDSRGGYNEQFF.

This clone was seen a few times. CDR3 protein: CASTASLAGVGEQYV. CDR3 nucleotides: TGTGCCAGCACCGCTTCCCTAGCGGGAGTAGGGGAGCAGTACGTC. The chain uses TRBV6-8 and TRBJ2-7, with 10 nucleotides matching TRBD2. Germline V gives CDR1 MNHGY, CDR2 SAAAGT. The CDR3 has 15 residues. The V gene end was trimmed by 7 bases and the J gene end by 7 bases; junction bases not matched to a gene: 13.

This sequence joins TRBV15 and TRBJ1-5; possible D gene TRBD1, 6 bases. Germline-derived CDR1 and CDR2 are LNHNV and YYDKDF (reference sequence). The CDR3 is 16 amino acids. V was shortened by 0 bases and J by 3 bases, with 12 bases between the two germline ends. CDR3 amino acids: CATSRDLGHHNQPQHF. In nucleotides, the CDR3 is TGTGCCACCAGCAGAGATTTGGGACACCACAATCAGCCCCAGCATTTT.

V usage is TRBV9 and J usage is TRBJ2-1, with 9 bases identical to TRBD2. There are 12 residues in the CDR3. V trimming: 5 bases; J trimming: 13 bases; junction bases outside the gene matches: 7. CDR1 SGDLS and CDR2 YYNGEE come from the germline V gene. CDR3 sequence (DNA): TGTGCCAGCAGTGAAGAGCGGGGGGAACAGTTCTTC. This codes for CASSEERGEQFF.

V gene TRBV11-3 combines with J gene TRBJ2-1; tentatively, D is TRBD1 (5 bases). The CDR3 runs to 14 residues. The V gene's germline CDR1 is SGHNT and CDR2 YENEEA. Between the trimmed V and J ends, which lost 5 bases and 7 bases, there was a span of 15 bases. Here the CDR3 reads CASSPLNQGNEQFF. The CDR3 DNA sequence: TGTGCCAGCAGCCCGTTAAACCAGGGAAATGAGCAGTTCTTC. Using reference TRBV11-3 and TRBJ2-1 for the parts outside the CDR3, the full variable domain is EAGVVQSPRYKIIEKKQPVAFWCNPISGHNTLYWYLQNLGQGPELLIRYENEEAVDDSQLPKDRFSAERLKGVDSTLKIQPAELGDSAVYLCASSPLNQGNEQFFGPGTRLTVL.

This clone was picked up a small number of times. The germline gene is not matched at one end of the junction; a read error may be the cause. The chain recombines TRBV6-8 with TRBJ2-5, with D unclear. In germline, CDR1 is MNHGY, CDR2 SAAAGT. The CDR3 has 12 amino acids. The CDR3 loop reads CAISVEEETQYF. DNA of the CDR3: TGTGCCATCAGTGTTGAGGAGGAGACCCAGTACTTC.

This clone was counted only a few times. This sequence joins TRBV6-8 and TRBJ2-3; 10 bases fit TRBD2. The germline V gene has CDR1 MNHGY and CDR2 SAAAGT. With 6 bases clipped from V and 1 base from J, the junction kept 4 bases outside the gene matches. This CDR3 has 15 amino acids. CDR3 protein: CASRPGLAGTDTQYF. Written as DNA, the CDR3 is TGTGCCAGCAGGCCCGGACTAGCGGGCACAGATACGCAGTATTTT.

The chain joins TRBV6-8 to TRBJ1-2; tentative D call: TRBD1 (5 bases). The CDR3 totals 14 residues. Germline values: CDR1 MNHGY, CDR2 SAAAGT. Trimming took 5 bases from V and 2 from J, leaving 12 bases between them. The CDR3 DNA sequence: TGTGCCAGCAGTGATGGGGCCCTAAACTATGGCTACACCTTC. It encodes CASSDGALNYGYTF.

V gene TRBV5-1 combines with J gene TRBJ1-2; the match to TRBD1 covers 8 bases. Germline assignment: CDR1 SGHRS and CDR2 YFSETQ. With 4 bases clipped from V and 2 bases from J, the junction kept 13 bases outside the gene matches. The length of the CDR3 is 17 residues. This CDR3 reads CASSTGIGQGGNYGYTF. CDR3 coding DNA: TGCGCCAGCAGCACGGGTATAGGACAGGGAGGAAACTATGGCTACACCTTC.

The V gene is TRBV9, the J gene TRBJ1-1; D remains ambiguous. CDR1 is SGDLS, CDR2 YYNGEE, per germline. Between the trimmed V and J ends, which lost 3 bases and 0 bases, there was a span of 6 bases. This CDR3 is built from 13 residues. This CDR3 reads CASSAYMNTEAFF. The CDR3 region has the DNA TGTGCCAGCAGCGCTTATATGAACACTGAAGCTTTCTTT.

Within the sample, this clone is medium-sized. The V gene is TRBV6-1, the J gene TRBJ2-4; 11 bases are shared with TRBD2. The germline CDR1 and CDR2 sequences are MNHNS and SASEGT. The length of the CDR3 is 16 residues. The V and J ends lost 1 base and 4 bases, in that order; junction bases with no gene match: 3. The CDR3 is CASSEGLAGGKNIQYF. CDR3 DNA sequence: TGTGCCAGCAGTGAAGGGCTAGCGGGAGGAAAAAACATTCAGTACTTC.